This record concerns one T cell receptor beta chain sequence. Its antigen is unknown. This record comes from a study of cytotoxic CD8 clonotypes in ibrutinib-treated CLL. Deep sequencing aimed at 1 in 200,000 to 1 in 1 million T cells' resolution. Sequenced by immunoSEQ multiplex PCR; TCRdb stores in-frame clones only, minus some. The repertoire includes some 150,000 clones, 70% to 85% of them detected once, and 25% to 35% sits in the top ten. Study-level points and caveats: Public clonotypes, rarely seen, contracted or held steady on treatment.

Germline V gene data show CDR1 as SGHDT and CDR2 as YYEEEE. Trimming took 4 bases from V and 5 from J, leaving 12 bases between them. The CDR3 totals 13 residues. This clonotype was obtained from a human donor with chronic lymphocytic leukemia. This sample comprised PBMCs, obtained after 12 months of ibrutinib treatment. J is TRBJ1-2 and V is TRBV5-6; the D is unclear. The CDR3 reads CASSRTRIYGYTF. The CDR3 coding sequence is TGTGCCAGCAGCCGGACCCGGATTTATGGCTACACCTTC.